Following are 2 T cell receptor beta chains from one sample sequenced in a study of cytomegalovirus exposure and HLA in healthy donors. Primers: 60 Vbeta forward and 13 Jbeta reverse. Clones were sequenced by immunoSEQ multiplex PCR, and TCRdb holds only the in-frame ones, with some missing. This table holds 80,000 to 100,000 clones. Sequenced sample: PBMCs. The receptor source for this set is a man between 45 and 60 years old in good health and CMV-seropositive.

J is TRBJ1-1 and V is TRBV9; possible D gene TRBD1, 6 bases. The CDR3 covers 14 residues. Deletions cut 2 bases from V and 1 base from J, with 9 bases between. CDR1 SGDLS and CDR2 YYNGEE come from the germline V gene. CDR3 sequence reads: CASSVGRGNTEAFF. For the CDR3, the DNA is TGTGCCAGCAGCGTGGGCAGGGGGAACACTGAAGCTTTCTTT.

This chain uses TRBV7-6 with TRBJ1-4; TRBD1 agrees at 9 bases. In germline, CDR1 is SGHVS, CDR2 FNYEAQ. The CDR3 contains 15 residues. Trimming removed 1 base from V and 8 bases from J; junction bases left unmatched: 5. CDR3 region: CASSLGGTGMEKLFF. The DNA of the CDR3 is TGTGCCAGCAGCTTAGGAGGGACAGGGATGGAAAAACTGTTTTTT.